This T cell receptor beta chain was recovered during a study of tumor-infiltrating lymphocytes in primary liver carcinoma. Background on the study: Productive TCRbeta reads per sample were roughly 3.65 to 8 million, not differing by tissue.

Using a constant-region primer together with ProtoScript II reverse transcriptase, TCR beta cDNA was made from around 0.55 ug of total RNA. Modified slightly, ARM-PCR produced TCR beta libraries over three nested multiplex PCR rounds. With TRBV1-TRBV30 forward primers and a C-beta reverse primer, the first two PCR rounds were run for roughly 10 cycles each. TCRdb called the multiplex PCR reads again in MiXCR, with one record for every CDR3 protein. The table has around 120,000 distinct CDR3 sequences, roughly 69% seen once; the top ten hold around 9.7%. CDR1 SGHRS and CDR2 YFSETQ come from the germline V gene. The CDR3 contains 16 residues. With 0 bases removed from V and 1 base from J, the gap between germline ends came to 13 bases. Study results and caveats: Lower overlap was observed for tumor-adjacent and tumor-blood pairs relative to tumor region pairs.

Concerning this clonotype: Its antigen is as yet unknown.

Unsorted bulk tissue, roughly 20-32 mg of it, served as the source for co-extraction of RNA and DNA. The patients carried chronic HBV infection and had received no treatment. This receptor was identified in a woman aged 60-75 years with primary liver carcinoma and hepatitis B virus infection. The rearrangement joins TRBV5-1 to TRBJ1-1, with no clear D. The specimen was liver tumor tissue from sampling region 1. Stated subset: tumor region T1, superior pole. The CDR3, as DNA: TGCGCCAGCAGCTTGGCGGCGGCCCGAGCGAACACTGAAGCTTTCTTT. This translates into CASSLAAARANTEAFF.